By share, the clone carrying this TCR beta chain counts as medium-sized. Antigen: not known. The study, taken as a whole, reports: The larger-cohort validation was restricted to a single TCR beta V-J rearrangement rather than whole repertoires.

TCRdb passed the 5' RACE reads through MiXCR, listing each CDR3 protein once. The table includes about 60,000 distinct CDR3 sequences, around 30% detected once. The CDR3 runs to 20 residues. The ends were cut back, 0 bases at V and 3 bases at J, with 21 bases in the middle. Germline CDR1 MNHEY, CDR2 SVGAGI. This sequence joins TRBV6-5 and TRBJ2-6; maybe TRBD1 (6 bases). The TCR originated in a female donor with breast cancer. Specimen: tumor-infiltrating naive CD4+ T cells sorted from the breast tumor. Subset here: naive CD4+ T cells, CD4+CD45RA+CD25-. This CDR3 reads CASSYSISGGAVRGANVLTF. CDR3 in DNA: TGTGCCAGCAGTTACTCGATTAGTGGGGGCGCAGTTCGTGGGGCCAACGTCCTGACTTTC.